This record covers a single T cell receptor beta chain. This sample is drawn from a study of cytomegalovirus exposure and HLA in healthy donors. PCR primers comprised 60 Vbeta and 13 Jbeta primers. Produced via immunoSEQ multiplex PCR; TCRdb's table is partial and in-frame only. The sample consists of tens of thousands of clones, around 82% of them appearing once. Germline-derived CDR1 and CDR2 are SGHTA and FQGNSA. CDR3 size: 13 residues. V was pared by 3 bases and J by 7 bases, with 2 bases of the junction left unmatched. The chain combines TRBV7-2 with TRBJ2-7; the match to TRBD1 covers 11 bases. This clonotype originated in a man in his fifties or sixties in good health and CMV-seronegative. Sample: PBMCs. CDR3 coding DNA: TGTGCCAGCAGCTTCGGGACAGGGGGGGAGCAGTACTTC. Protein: CASSFGTGGEQYF.